This paragraph covers one T cell receptor beta chain sequence. Germline values: CDR1 MNHEY, CDR2 SVGAGI. With V trimmed by 8 bases and J by 1 base, 6 bases remained unmatched. This CDR3 spans 14 amino acids. The data were obtained in a study of blood T cell repertoires in COVID-19. About the research overall: T cells, B-cell-depleted T cells, or PBMCs provided the cDNA or gDNA that served as material.

Generated by immunoSEQ multiplex PCR, the TCRdb table keeps only in-frame clones and is missing some. The sample lists a few hundred thousand clones, less than 95% occurring once. Enrolled through a virtual design, the participants were between 18 and 89 years of age and came from approximately 25 US areas. Assignments of participants to cohorts depended upon their own reported clinical history. Sample: PBMCs or T cells enriched from blood (not recorded which). The clonotype was recovered from a man aged 18-30 years who had recovered from COVID-19. This chain links TRBV6-5 with TRBJ2-3, with 7 bases identical to TRBD2. CDR3 residues: CASRGGLRTDTQYF. The CDR3 nucleotides read TGTGCCAGCCGCGGGGGACTTCGCACAGATACGCAGTATTTT.